This T cell receptor beta chain was profiled in a study of T cell responses to AZD1222 COVID-19 vaccine listed by TCRdb under 2021. With regard to the full study: AZD1222 recipients with second doses at about 4 weeks or about 12 weeks were pooled, because spike-specific TCR depth and breadth did not differ between schedules. A total of about 240 trial participants underwent TCR sequencing, of whom about 210 received two doses of AZD1222 and some 25 received two doses of the MenACWY control vaccine. Trial participants were enrolled into age subgroups of 18-55, 56-69 and 70-plus years, which contained roughly 150, 30 and 60 TCR-sequenced participants, respectively.

Concerning this clone: Its antigen remains undetermined. No base qualities exist here, and no much larger clone lies one base off it.

CDR1 MGHRA and CDR2 YSYEKL are derived from the germline V gene. The germline V end is reduced by 8 bases and the J end by 1 base; junction bases left unmatched: 8. The CDR3 numbers 15 residues from cysteine through phenylalanine. The sequence is cut down to CDR3 DNA, 45 bases in frame from base 1. General study outcomes and caveats: The vaccine-associated CD4 TCRs covered the entire spike protein, and the dominant responses fell in regions 160-218 and 743-854. A significant rise in spike-specific TCR breadth and depth was observed after two AZD1222 doses relative to day 0 and relative to MenACWY recipients. Nearly half of unique spike-specific TCRs reportedly recognized epitopes outside regions mutated in the B.1.351 and B.1.1.7 variants. Participants were mostly white British, with more females than males. The authors suggested clonal diversity may have been underestimated. Conclusions about previously exposed vaccinees are limited, since just a handful of AZD1222 recipients were seropositive for SARS-CoV-2 at baseline. The 56-69-year group was small, and its depth increase did not reach significance, likely because of low power. Because no day 14 peak-response samples were available, repertoires were characterized only after the peak T cell response.

The time point label here, explained by the study, means: baseline before first vaccination. The vaccinee samples were drawn from two UK trials, COV001 and COV002, one of which was a single-blind randomized controlled phase 2/3 trial testing AZD1222 (ChAdOx1 nCoV-19) in healthy adults. For TCRbeta chain sequencing, PBMC samples were collected from trial participants at day 0 and at day 28 after the second dose. The CDR3 regions of human TCRbeta chains were analyzed by immunosequencing. The paper's data handling went like this. Repertoire TCRs were matched against a reference library of SARS-CoV-2-specific TCRs generated with the MIRA antigen-specificity platform. Breadth was defined as the fraction of unique TCRs that were SARS-CoV-2-associated, and depth was defined as the fraction of total T cells that were SARS-CoV-2-associated. Each spike-specific TCR was assigned to its reactive spike region and to a CD4 or CD8 class using the MIRA data. Log10-transformed breadth and depth values were compared by one-way ANOVA with Sidak's multiple comparisons tests. TCRdb obtained this table from immuneACCESS and retained in-frame rearrangements with V and J assigned. These tables miss some clones; where compared with another copy, unresolved V genes account for less than half of the shortfall, and the remainder is unexplained. That table gives V, J and clone size, and the DNA gave D and trimming. The sample table contains roughly 86,000 clones; only one count was recorded for around 91% of them. Approximately 30% of the sample is in the top ten clones.

The input for sequencing was peripheral blood, taken on day 0 of AZD1222 vaccination. This chain joins TRBV4-1 to TRBJ1-1, and TRBD1 matches 9 of the central bases. This receptor was identified in an adult in good health. The DNA reads as follows: TGCGCCAGCGTAAAACAGGGGGCGAGGAACACTGAAGCTTTCTTT. This translates into CASVKQGARNTEAFF.